Listed here are 7 T cell receptor beta chains from one sample, sequenced in a study of T cells in Graves' hyperthyroidism and ophthalmopathy. Amplification targeted TCR beta CDR3 regions from RNA transcripts. TCR CDR3 regions were first amplified by RT-PCR with HTBI primers. TCRdb processed the multiplex PCR reads anew with MiXCR; each CDR3 protein has one entry. The table has more than 650,000 distinct CDR3 sequences, around 13% seen once; the top ten hold 10%. Material for sequencing was blood. These receptors were obtained from a woman younger than 30 with Graves' hyperthyroidism.

Comment on this clonotype: One end of the junction is discordant with germline, which a read error may explain. The chain is built from TRBV12-3 or TRBV12-4 and TRBJ2-5, with TRBD1 identical over 8 bases. The CDR3 is made up of 14 amino acids. The CDR3 reads CAGSLGTGQETQYF. The CDR3 DNA sequence: TGTGCCGGCAGTTTAGGGACAGGTCAAGAGACCCAGTACTTC.

This clonotype appeared a few times. Its ends do not fully match the called genes, so a read error is possible. The chain is built from TRBV7-9 and TRBJ2-1; 8 bases fit TRBD2. CDR1 SEHNR and CDR2 FQNEAQ come from the germline V gene (reference sequence). The CDR3 spans 14 residues. The CDR3: CASTLAGFLNEQFF. The CDR3 bases are TGTGCCAGCACCTTAGCGGGATTCCTCAATGAGCAGTTCTTC.

This clonotype was seen more than once but under ten times. The chain employs TRBV4-3 and TRBJ2-1; TRBD2 might be the D (6 bases). From germline, CDR1 is LGHNA and CDR2 YSLEER. V was cut by 1 base and J by 6 bases, with 13 bases left in between. This CDR3 has 15 amino acids. In nucleotides, the CDR3 is TGCGCCAGCAGCCAAGTTGGCGGGAACGTCAATGAGCAGTTCTTC. Translated, it gives CASSQVGGNVNEQFF.

The chain has TRBV11-2 and TRBJ1-3; D is unresolved. CDR3 length: 13 residues. V dropped 4 bases and J dropped 2 bases, with 6 bases sitting between them. Germline lookup yields CDR1 SGHAT and CDR2 FQNNGV. In DNA form, the CDR3 reads TGTGCCAGCAGCTGGTTCCCTGGAAACACCATATATTTT. Translating it yields CASSWFPGNTIYF.

This clonotype appeared many times. This chain joins TRBV20-1 and TRBJ2-7; TRBD1 agrees at 10 bases. Germline values: CDR1 DFQATT, CDR2 SNEGSKA (reference sequence). The CDR3 covers 15 residues. J was trimmed by 3 bases and V by 0 bases; bases with no gene match: 5. CDR3 region: CSARDGQGDFYEQYF. The CDR3 coding sequence is TGCAGTGCTAGAGACGGACAGGGGGATTTCTACGAGCAGTACTTC.

This clonotype has more than one count but fewer than ten. A read error may produce the germline difference seen at one junction end. The chain employs TRBV6-2 or TRBV6-3 and TRBJ2-7; weak D call: TRBD2 (5 bases). CDR3 size: 13 residues. Germline V gene data show CDR1 as MNHEY and CDR2 as SVGEGT. CDR3: CASSYSGDYGQYF. In nucleotides, the CDR3 is TGTGCCAGCAGTTACTCAGGAGACTACGGGCAGTACTTC.

This clonotype was detected ten times or more. The V and J genes are TRBV7-7 and TRBJ2-5; D gene uncertain. The CDR3 is made up of 14 amino acids. The germline V and J ends were trimmed by 5 bases and 4 bases, with 14 bases remaining between them. CDR1 is SSHAT and CDR2 is FNYEAQ in the germline V gene (reference sequence). The CDR3 reads CASSPTPLTETQYF. CDR3 sequence (DNA): TGTGCCAGCAGCCCTACCCCCCTGACAGAGACCCAGTACTTC. The variable domain in full, with the rest retrieved from reference TRBV7-7 and TRBJ2-5, is GAGVSQSPRYKVTKRGQDVTLRCDPISSHATLYWYQQALGQGPEFLTYFNYEAQPDKSGLPSDRFSAERPEGSISTLTIQRTEQRDSAMYRCASSPTPLTETQYFGPGTRLLVL.